This T cell receptor (beta chain) derives from a study of shared clonotypes between healthy human individuals. Study details: Three CD4 naive, three CD4 memory, two CD8 naive and one CD8 memory plate were used per donor.

The CDR3 consists of 14 residues. The V gene's germline CDR1 is MNHEY and CDR2 SVGAGI. TCRdb keeps only in-frame clones here, not all; method: immunoSEQ multiplex PCR. The sample contains 650,000 to 800,000 clones, roughly 72% of which appear only once. The sample comprised memory CD4+ T cells sorted from blood. The subset was: CD45RA-negative fraction. The receptor was derived from a woman under 40 in good health. V and J are TRBV6-5 and TRBJ2-5, with a weak D call TRBD2 (5 bases). The assigned J gene may be wrong: the sequence end matches TRBJ2-7 better. As DNA, the CDR3 is TGTGCCAGCAGTTACCAGCGGAGCTCCTACGAGCAGTACTTC. This gives the protein CASSYQRSSYEQYF.